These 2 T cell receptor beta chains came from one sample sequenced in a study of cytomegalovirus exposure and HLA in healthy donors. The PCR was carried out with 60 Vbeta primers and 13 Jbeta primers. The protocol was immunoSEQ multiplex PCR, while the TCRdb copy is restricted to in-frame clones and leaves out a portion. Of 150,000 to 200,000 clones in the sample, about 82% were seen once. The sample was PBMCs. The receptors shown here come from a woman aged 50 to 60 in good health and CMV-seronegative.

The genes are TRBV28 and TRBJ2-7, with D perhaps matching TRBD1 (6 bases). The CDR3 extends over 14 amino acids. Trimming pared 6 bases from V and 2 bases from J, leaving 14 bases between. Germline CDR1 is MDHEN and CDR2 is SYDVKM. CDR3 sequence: CASRPTGRTYEQYF. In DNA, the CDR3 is TGTGCCAGCAGGCCGACAGGCCGTACCTACGAGCAGTACTTC.

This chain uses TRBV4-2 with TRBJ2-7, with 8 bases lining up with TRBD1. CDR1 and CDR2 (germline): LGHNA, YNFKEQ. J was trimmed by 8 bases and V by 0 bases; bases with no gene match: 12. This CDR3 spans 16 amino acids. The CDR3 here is CASSQDGAAGGFQQYF. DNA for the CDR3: TGTGCCAGCAGCCAAGATGGGGCGGCAGGGGGCTTTCAGCAGTACTTC.